Listed below are T cell receptor beta chains from one sample, sequenced in a study of T cells in Graves' hyperthyroidism and ophthalmopathy. TCRdb reprocessed the multiplex PCR reads with MiXCR, giving one entry per CDR3 protein. Found here are over 500,000 distinct CDR3 sequences, 35% to 50% of them singletons; the top ten hold roughly 45%. Sequencing used peripheral blood or thyroid tissue (not recorded which). These receptors were taken from an adult woman with Graves' disease, either hyperthyroidism or ophthalmopathy (not recorded which). Both conserved end residues are part of each CDR3. D genes are given only for firm matches. Size tells how often a clone was seen (once, few, many) or the class of an expanded clone, and some rows leave it out.

clone size,D gene,J gene,V gene,CDR3 DNA,CDR3 protein
NA,NA,TRBJ2-7,TRBV7-2,TGTGCCAGCAGCTTAGGGACCATGAACGAGCAGTACTTC,CASSLGTMNEQYF
many,TRBD1,TRBJ2-7,TRBV2,TGTGCCAGCAGGGGGACAGGGGAGGGATACGAGCAGTACTTC,CASRGTGEGYEQYF
NA,NA,TRBJ2-5,TRBV7-7,TGTGCTAGCGGCTTAACACAGCAAGAGACCCAGTACTTC,CASGLTQQETQYF
NA,NA,TRBJ1-1,TRBV2,TGTGCCAGCCTCAGGGGTGAGAACACTGAAGCTTTCTTT,CASLRGENTEAFF
NA,NA,TRBJ1-4,TRBV2,TGTGCCAGCAGTGAAGATCGAGGGGGGTGGACTAATGAAAAACTGTTTTTT,CASSEDRGGWTNEKLFF
NA,NA,TRBJ1-1,TRBV20-1,TGCAGTGCTAGGGTGGGGGGGCGAAACACTGAAGCTTTCTTT,CSARVGGRNTEAFF
many,NA,TRBJ1-6,TRBV5-8,TGTGCCAGCAGCTTGGGGGCCGGGCTTAATTCACCCCTCCACTTT,CASSLGAGLNSPLHF
NA,NA,TRBJ2-5,TRBV10-2,TGCGCCAGCAGGAACGTAGGGGGTGGCGAGACCCAGTACTTC,CASRNVGGGETQYF
NA,NA,TRBJ1-1,TRBV3-1,TGTGCCAGCAGCCAAGCAGGGTCTAACACTGAAGCTTTCTTT,CASSQAGSNTEAFF
NA,NA,TRBJ1-2,TRBV14,TGTGCCAGCAGCCAAGAGGCCCACCTACTTGGGGATGGCTACACCTTC,CASSQEAHLLGDGYTF
NA,NA,TRBJ1-1,TRBV19,TGTGCCAGTAGTCTTGACGCGGCCGGTGGTCTTGCCGAAGCTTTCTTT,CASSLDAAGGLAEAFF
few,NA,TRBJ2-3,TRBV9,TGTGCCAGCAGCGTAGGGAGCACAGATACGCAGTATTTT,CASSVGSTDTQYF
few,NA,TRBJ2-5,TRBV12-3/TRBV12-4,TGTGCCAGCTCGTACAGGGAGGTGAGGGAGACCCAGTACTTC,CASSYREVRETQYF
many,TRBD1,TRBJ1-4,TRBV9,TGTGCCAGCAGCACCGGGACAGCGAATGAAAAACTGTTTTTT,CASSTGTANEKLFF
NA,TRBD1,TRBJ1-5,TRBV15,TGTGCCACCAGCAGCGTTGCGACAGGGACCAATCAGCCCCAGCATTTT,CATSSVATGTNQPQHF
many,TRBD1,TRBJ2-7,TRBV11-1,TGTGCCAGCAGCCGAGACAGGGGGCTCTACGAGCAGTACTTC,CASSRDRGLYEQYF
NA,NA,TRBJ2-5,TRBV20-1,TGCAGTGCTAGGCGGAGGGGGAGCGGAGAGACCCAGTACTTC,CSARRRGSGETQYF
many,TRBD2,TRBJ2-2,TRBV7-9,TGTGCCAGCAGCCCCGGGACTAGCGGGTACACCGGGGAGCTGTTTTTT,CASSPGTSGYTGELFF
NA,NA,TRBJ1-2,TRBV20-1,TGCAGTGCTAGAGATCCGGGGACTTCCGGGGACGATGGCTACACCTTC,CSARDPGTSGDDGYTF
few,NA,TRBJ2-6,TRBV6-1,TGTGCCAGCCGTGGGGCTGGGGCCAACGTCCTGACTTTC,CASRGAGANVLTF
many,NA,TRBJ2-7,TRBV11-2,TGTGCCAGCAGCTCGGGGCTCTCTCGCTGGGAGCAGTACTTC,CASSSGLSRWEQYF
NA,NA,TRBJ2-1,TRBV2,TGTGCCAGCACCCCGAGCCCACCCTACAATGAGCAGTTCTTC,CASTPSPPYNEQFF
NA,NA,TRBJ1-2,TRBV28,TGTGCCAGCAGTTTCTGGGGGAATGGCTACACCTTC,CASSFWGNGYTF
NA,TRBD1,TRBJ2-7,TRBV29-1,TGCAGCGACGAAACGACAGGGAACGAGCAGTACTTC,CSDETTGNEQYF
NA,TRBD1,TRBJ2-6,TRBV24-1,TGTGCCACCAGAGGGACAGGCAGCTCTGGGGCCAACGTCCTGACTTTC,CATRGTGSSGANVLTF
few,NA,TRBJ1-1,TRBV7-9,TGTGCCAGCAGTGGAAATGGGCAGGACTTCAAGGCTTTCTTT,CASSGNGQDFKAFF
NA,NA,TRBJ2-7,TRBV15,TGTGCCACCAGCAGAGAAACGAGCTCCGGGCAGTACTTC,CATSRETSSGQYF
few,NA,TRBJ2-7,TRBV29-1,TGCAGCGTTGCACGACAGGCGGGTGCCGAGGAGCAGTACTTC,CSVARQAGAEEQYF
NA,NA,TRBJ1-1,TRBV7-2,TGTGCCAGCAGCTTGGCCTCCAGGGGGAACACTGAAGCTTTCTTT,CASSLASRGNTEAFF
many,TRBD2,TRBJ2-2,TRBV19,TGTGCCAGTAGTCCCCGACTAGCGGGGTCGTCCGGGGAGCTGTTTTTT,CASSPRLAGSSGELFF
NA,NA,TRBJ1-1,TRBV9,TGTGCCAGCAGCCCGCGCATGGACACTGAAGCTTTCTTT,CASSPRMDTEAFF
NA,NA,TRBJ2-5,TRBV2,TGTGCCAGCAGGGACGACCAGCCCCAGTACTTC,CASRDDQPQYF
many,NA,TRBJ2-7,TRBV4-1,TGCGCCAGCAGCCAAGGTGAGGGTTTCGAGCAGTACTTC,CASSQGEGFEQYF
NA,NA,TRBJ2-5,TRBV9,TGTGCCAGCAGGATAGGACCGAAAGAGACCCAGTACTTC,CASRIGPKETQYF
NA,NA,TRBJ2-2,TRBV4-1,TGCGCCAGCAGCCAAGCTGCGATAGGAGGGTCCGGGGAGCTGTTTTTT,CASSQAAIGGSGELFF
NA,NA,TRBJ1-1,TRBV7-8,TGTGCCAGCAGCCCGACCCCCCGGTACACTGAAGCTTTCTTT,CASSPTPRYTEAFF
many,NA,TRBJ1-3,TRBV20-1,TGCAGTGCACCCGCTGGAAACACCATATATTTT,CSAPAGNTIYF
NA,NA,TRBJ1-5,TRBV10-2,TGCGCCAGCAGTGAGTCGGTACAGGCGGGCCAGCCCCAGCATTTT,CASSESVQAGQPQHF
NA,NA,TRBJ1-1,TRBV7-8,TGTGCCAGCAGCCGGGGGCTTAAAGGTGAAGCTTTCTTT,CASSRGLKGEAFF
many,NA,TRBJ1-5,TRBV5-1,TGCGCCAGCAGCGCGGACCCAACAGGGCAGCCCCAGCATTTT,CASSADPTGQPQHF
NA,TRBD1,TRBJ1-5,TRBV19,TGTGCCAGTAGTATGGACAGGGAGTTCAATCAGCCCCAGCATTTT,CASSMDREFNQPQHF
many,TRBD2,TRBJ2-7,TRBV29-1,TGCAGCGTCGGGAGCGGACTAGCGGGAGGATACGAGCAGTACTTC,CSVGSGLAGGYEQYF
NA,NA,TRBJ2-7,TRBV7-2,TGTGCCAGCAGACCGGTACAGGCGTACGAGCAGTACTTC,CASRPVQAYEQYF
many,NA,TRBJ2-7,TRBV5-1,TGCGCCAGCAGCTTGGCCCAGGGGTTGGACGAGCAGTACTTC,CASSLAQGLDEQYF
many,NA,TRBJ1-2,TRBV5-6,TGTGCCAGCAGCTTGGGGACGGAGACTCTCTATGGCTACACCTTC,CASSLGTETLYGYTF
once,NA,TRBJ2-5,TRBV2,TGTGCCAGCAGTGCCCCCCTACCGTCGGGAGAGACCCAGTACTTC,CASSAPLPSGETQYF
few,TRBD1,TRBJ1-1,TRBV6-5,TGTGCCAGCAGTTACCAACAGGGGACTGAAGCTTTCTTT,CASSYQQGTEAFF